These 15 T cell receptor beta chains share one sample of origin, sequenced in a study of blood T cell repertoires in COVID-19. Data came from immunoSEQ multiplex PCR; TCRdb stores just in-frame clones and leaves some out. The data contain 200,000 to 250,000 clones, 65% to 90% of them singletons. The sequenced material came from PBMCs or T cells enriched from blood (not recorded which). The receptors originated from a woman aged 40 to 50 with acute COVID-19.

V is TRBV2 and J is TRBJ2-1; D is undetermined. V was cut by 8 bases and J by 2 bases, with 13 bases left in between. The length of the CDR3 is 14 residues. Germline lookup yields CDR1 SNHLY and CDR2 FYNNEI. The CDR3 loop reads CASRYPGPYNEQFF. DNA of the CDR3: TGTGCCAGCCGCTACCCTGGGCCCTACAATGAGCAGTTCTTC.

Written as DNA, the CDR3 is TGTGCCAGCAGCTCCCGGACTAGCGGAAGACCAACCTACAATGAGCAGTTCTTC. It encodes CASSSRTSGRPTYNEQFF. The V call is TRBV5-6, the J call TRBJ2-1; TRBD2 aligns across 10 bases. CDR1 and CDR2 (germline): SGHDT, YYEEEE. With V trimmed by 3 bases and J by 2 bases, 11 bases remained unmatched. The CDR3 extends over 18 amino acids.

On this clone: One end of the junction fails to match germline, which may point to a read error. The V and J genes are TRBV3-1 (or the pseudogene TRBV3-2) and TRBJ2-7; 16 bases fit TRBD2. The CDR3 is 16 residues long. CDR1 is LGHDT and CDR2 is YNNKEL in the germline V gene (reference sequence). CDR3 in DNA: TGTGCCAGCAGCCAAGACGGGACTAGCGGGAGGGCCCACTTCAACTTC. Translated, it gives CASSQDGTSGRAHFNF.

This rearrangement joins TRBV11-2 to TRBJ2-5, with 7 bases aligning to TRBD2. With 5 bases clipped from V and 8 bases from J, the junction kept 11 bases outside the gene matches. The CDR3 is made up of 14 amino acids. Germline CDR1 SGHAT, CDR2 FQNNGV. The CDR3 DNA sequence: TGTGCCAGCAGCCTTGACGGGACGGGGGGAACCCAGTACTTC. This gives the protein CASSLDGTGGTQYF.

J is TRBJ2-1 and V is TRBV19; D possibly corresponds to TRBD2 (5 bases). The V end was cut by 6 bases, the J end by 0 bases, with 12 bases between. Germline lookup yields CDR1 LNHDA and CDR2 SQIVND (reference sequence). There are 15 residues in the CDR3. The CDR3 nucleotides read TGTGCCAGTAGCCACCGTAGCGACTCCTACAATGAGCAGTTCTTC. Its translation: CASSHRSDSYNEQFF.

CDR3 DNA: TGTGCCAGCAGTTTGCCACTCACCGGGGAGCTGTTTTTT. Protein: CASSLPLTGELFF. The chain employs TRBV27 and TRBJ2-2; no definite D call. Germline V gives CDR1 MNHEY, CDR2 SMNVEV (reference sequence). The CDR3 consists of 13 residues. V was shortened by 3 bases and J by 4 bases, with 6 bases between the two germline ends.

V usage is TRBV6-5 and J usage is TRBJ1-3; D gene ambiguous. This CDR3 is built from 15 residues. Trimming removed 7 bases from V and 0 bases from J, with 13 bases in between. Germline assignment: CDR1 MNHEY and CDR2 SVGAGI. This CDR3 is CASTDKRSSGNTIYF. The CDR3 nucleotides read TGTGCCAGCACCGACAAGAGATCCTCTGGAAACACCATATATTTT.

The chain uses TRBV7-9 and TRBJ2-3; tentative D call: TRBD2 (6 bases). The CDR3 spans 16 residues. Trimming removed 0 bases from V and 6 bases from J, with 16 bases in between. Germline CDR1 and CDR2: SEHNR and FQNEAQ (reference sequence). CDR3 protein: CASSLAGASGGDTQYF. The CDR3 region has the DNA TGTGCCAGCAGCTTAGCGGGAGCGTCAGGAGGGGATACGCAGTATTTT.

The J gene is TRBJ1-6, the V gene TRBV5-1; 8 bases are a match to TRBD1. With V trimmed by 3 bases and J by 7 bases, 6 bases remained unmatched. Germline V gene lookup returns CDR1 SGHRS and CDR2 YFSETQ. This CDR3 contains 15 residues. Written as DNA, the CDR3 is TGCGCCAGCAGCTATACGACAGGGGACAATTCACCCCTCCACTTT. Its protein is CASSYTTGDNSPLHF. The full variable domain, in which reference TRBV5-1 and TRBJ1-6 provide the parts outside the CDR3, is KAGVTQTPRYLIKTRGQQVTLSCSPISGHRSVSWYQQTPGQGLQFLFEYFSETQRNKGNFPGRFSGRQFSNSRSEMNVSTLELGDSALYLCASSYTTGDNSPLHFGNGTRLTVT.

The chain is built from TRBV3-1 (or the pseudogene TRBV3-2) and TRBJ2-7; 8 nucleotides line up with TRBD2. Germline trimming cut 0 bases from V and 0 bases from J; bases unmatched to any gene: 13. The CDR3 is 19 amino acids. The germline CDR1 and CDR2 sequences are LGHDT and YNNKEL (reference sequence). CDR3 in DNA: TGTGCCAGCAGCCAAGATTCGGGTCTAGCGGGTAAAACCTCCTACGAGCAGTACTTC. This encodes CASSQDSGLAGKTSYEQYF.

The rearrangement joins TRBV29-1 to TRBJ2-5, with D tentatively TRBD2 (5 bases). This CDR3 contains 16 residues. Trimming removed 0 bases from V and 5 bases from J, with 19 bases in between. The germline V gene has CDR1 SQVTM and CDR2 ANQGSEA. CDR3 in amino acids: CSVEEKNLRGSETQYF. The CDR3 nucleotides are TGCAGCGTTGAAGAGAAAAACCTTCGGGGTTCGGAGACCCAGTACTTC.

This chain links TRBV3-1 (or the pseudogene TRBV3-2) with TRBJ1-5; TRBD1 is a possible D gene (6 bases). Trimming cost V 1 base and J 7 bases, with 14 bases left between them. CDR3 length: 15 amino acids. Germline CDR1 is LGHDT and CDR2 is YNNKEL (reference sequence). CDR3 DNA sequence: TGTGCCAGCAGCCAAGGTGTAAGCGGGGGCCAGCCCCAGCATTTT. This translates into CASSQGVSGGQPQHF.

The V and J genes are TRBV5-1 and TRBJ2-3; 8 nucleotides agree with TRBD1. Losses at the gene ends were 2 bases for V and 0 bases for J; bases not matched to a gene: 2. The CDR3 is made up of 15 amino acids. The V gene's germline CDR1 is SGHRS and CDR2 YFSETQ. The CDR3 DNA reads TGCGCCAGCAGCTTTCAGGGGGCGAGCACAGATACGCAGTATTTT. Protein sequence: CASSFQGASTDTQYF.

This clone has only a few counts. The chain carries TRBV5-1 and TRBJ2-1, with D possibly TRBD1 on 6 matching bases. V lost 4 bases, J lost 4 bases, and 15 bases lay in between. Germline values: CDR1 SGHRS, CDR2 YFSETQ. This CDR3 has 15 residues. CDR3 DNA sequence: TGCGCCAGCAGCCCGAGAGGGGGACAATACAATGAGCAGTTCTTC. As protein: CASSPRGGQYNEQFF. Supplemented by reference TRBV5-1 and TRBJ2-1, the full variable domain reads KAGVTQTPRYLIKTRGQQVTLSCSPISGHRSVSWYQQTPGQGLQFLFEYFSETQRNKGNFPGRFSGRQFSNSRSEMNVSTLELGDSALYLCASSPRGGQYNEQFFGPGTRLTVL.

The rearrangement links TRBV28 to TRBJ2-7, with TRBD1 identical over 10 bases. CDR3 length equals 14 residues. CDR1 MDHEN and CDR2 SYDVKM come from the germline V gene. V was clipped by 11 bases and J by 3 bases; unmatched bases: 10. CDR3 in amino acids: CASTGGQGIYEQYF. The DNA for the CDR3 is TGTGCCTCCACCGGGGGACAGGGGATCTACGAGCAGTACTTC.